The 27 T cell receptor beta chains below were found in one sample sequenced in a study of early T cells in non-severe SARS-CoV-2 infection. From the 5' RACE reads, TCRdb called clonotypes with MiXCR, one entry per CDR3 protein. The table includes more than 20,000 distinct CDR3 sequences, 4% to 5.5% detected once. Sequenced material: whole blood. All receptors derive from an adult who was a healthcare worker with PCR-confirmed SARS-CoV-2 infection or an uninfected control (not recorded which).

In its sample, this clonotype was seen a few times. The rearrangement joins TRBV5-1 to TRBJ2-2; 7 nucleotides match TRBD2. V was clipped by 4 bases and J by 3 bases; unmatched bases: 3. This CDR3 is built from 14 residues. Germline V lookup: CDR1 SGHRS, CDR2 YFSETQ. The CDR3 region is CASSALAYTGELFF. CDR3 bases: TGCGCCAGCAGCGCACTAGCGTACACCGGGGAGCTGTTTTTT. Drawing the rest from reference TRBV5-1 and TRBJ2-2, the complete variable domain is KAGVTQTPRYLIKTRGQQVTLSCSPISGHRSVSWYQQTPGQGLQFLFEYFSETQRNKGNFPGRFSGRQFSNSRSEMNVSTLELGDSALYLCASSALAYTGELFFGEGSRLTVL.

There are a few counts of this clonotype. This chain uses TRBV14 with TRBJ2-7, with D uncertain. The CDR3 length is 13 residues. The V gene lost 1 base and the J gene lost 4 bases, with 8 bases spanning the gap. Germline V gives CDR1 SGHDN, CDR2 FVKESK. The CDR3 nucleotides read TGTGCCAGCAGCCAAGTCAGGATGTACGAGCAGTACTTC. This sequence encodes CASSQVRMYEQYF.

This clonotype showed up just a few times. This sequence joins TRBV19 and TRBJ2-1, with TRBD2 identical over 14 bases. Unmatched junction bases numbered 2, after V lost 4 bases and J lost 3 bases. Per germline, CDR1 LNHDA and CDR2 SQIVND (reference sequence). This CDR3 is built from 16 residues. CDR3 nucleotides: TGTGCCAGTAGTAAGGGACTAGCGGGAGACTACAATGAGCAGTTCTTC. It is translated as CASSKGLAGDYNEQFF.

This clonotype was picked up many times. The V call is TRBV5-6, the J call TRBJ2-7; 8 positions agree with TRBD1. Germline CDR1 is SGHDT and CDR2 is YYEEEE. CDR3 size: 13 residues. Trimming at V came to 4 bases and at J to 4 bases, leaving 4 bases not matched to a gene. The CDR3 reads CASSAGGSYEQYF. The CDR3 DNA sequence: TGTGCCAGCAGCGCAGGGGGCTCGTACGAGCAGTACTTC.

V and J are TRBV20-1 and TRBJ2-4; tentatively, D is TRBD2 (7 bases). Trimming removed 5 bases from V and 0 bases from J, with 17 bases in between. The CDR3 contains 16 residues. Germline lookup yields CDR1 DFQATT and CDR2 SNEGSKA (reference sequence). The CDR3 nucleotides are TGCAGTGCTTTCCAGGGAGGGGGGCTAGCCAAAAACATTCAGTACTTC. Its protein product is CSAFQGGGLAKNIQYF.

This clonotype was picked up many times. This rearrangement joins TRBV12-3 or TRBV12-4 to TRBJ2-4; D assignment may be TRBD1 or TRBD2 (7 bases each). V lost 2 bases, J lost 6 bases, and 20 bases lay in between. This CDR3 is 17 amino acids long. The CDR3 region is CASSLTAGGDFINIQYF. The CDR3 DNA reads as TGTGCCAGCAGTTTAACGGCAGGGGGGGATTTTATAAACATTCAGTACTTC.

This clonotype appeared many times. Here the CDR3 DNA reads TGCAGTGCTAGCAGGGAGAGGTGGACAGATACGCAGTATTTT. It encodes CSASRERWTDTQYF. J is TRBJ2-3 and V is TRBV20-1, with D possibly being TRBD1 or TRBD2 (5 bases each). The CDR3 contains 14 residues. V lost 3 bases and J lost 3, with 13 bases in between. Per germline, CDR1 DFQATT and CDR2 SNEGSKA (reference sequence).

In this sample, this clonotype turned up a few times. The chain couples TRBV28 to TRBJ2-7; D may match TRBD1 or TRBD2 (6 bases each). Germline CDR1 reads MDHEN; CDR2 reads SYDVKM. Trimming stripped 2 bases from V and 9 bases from J, with 14 bases between. The CDR3 has 13 residues. CDR3 sequence (DNA): TGTGCCAGCAGTTTACCCCCCGAGGGGGGGCAGTACTTC. Its translation is CASSLPPEGGQYF. Looking up the rest from reference TRBV28 and TRBJ2-7 gives the full variable domain: DVKVTQSSRYLVKRTGEKVFLECVQDMDHENMFWYRQDPGLGLRLIYFSYDVKMKEKGDIPEGYSVSREKKERFSLILESASTNQTSMYLCASSLPPEGGQYFGPGTRLTVT.

The chain uses TRBV3-1 and TRBJ2-7; tentative D call: TRBD1 (6 bases). The CDR3 covers 15 residues. V lost 0 bases and J 5 bases, leaving 14 bases between the germline ends. Germline loops: CDR1 LGHDT, CDR2 YNNKEL (reference sequence). CDR3 residues: CASSQDLNTGNEQYF. Here the CDR3 DNA reads TGTGCCAGCAGCCAAGATCTCAATACAGGGAACGAGCAGTACTTC.

This clonotype was recorded at least ten times. The chain combines TRBV27 with TRBJ2-3, with TRBD2 as a possible D gene (7 bases). Germline lookup yields CDR1 MNHEY and CDR2 SMNVEV (reference sequence). CDR3 length: 14 residues. With 6 bases removed from V and 3 bases from J, the gap between germline ends came to 13 bases. The CDR3 DNA follows: TGTGCCAGCAGCCAAGGGGGGGAAACAGATACGCAGTATTTT. Translation: CASSQGGETDTQYF.

This clonotype was observed a handful of times. The chain carries TRBV2 and TRBJ2-7; 13 bases align to TRBD2. The trim removed 4 bases at V and 7 bases at J, leaving 7 bases unmatched. Per germline, CDR1 SNHLY and CDR2 FYNNEI. This CDR3 is built from 15 residues. CDR3 amino acids: CASSATSGRALEQYF. Written as DNA, the CDR3 is TGTGCCAGCAGTGCAACTAGCGGGAGGGCATTAGAGCAGTACTTC. The full variable domain, with the rest looked up from reference TRBV2 and TRBJ2-7, is EPEVTQTPSHQVTQMGQEVILRCVPISNHLYFYWYRQILGQKVEFLVSFYNNEISEKSEIFDDQFSVERPDGSNFTLKIRSTKLEDSAMYFCASSATSGRALEQYFGPGTRLTVT.

Ten or more counts support this clonotype. The chain carries TRBV5-6 and TRBJ1-5; D remains ambiguous. Germline CDR1 SGHDT, CDR2 YYEEEE. Trimming cost V 4 bases and J 3 bases, with 8 bases left between them. This CDR3 has 13 residues. The CDR3 spells CASSSWSNQPQHF. Here the CDR3 DNA reads TGTGCCAGCAGCAGTTGGTCCAATCAGCCCCAGCATTTT.

This clonotype showed up many times. The chain carries TRBV5-6 and TRBJ2-3, with TRBD2 matching 9 bases. The CDR3 totals 15 residues. Germline V gene lookup returns CDR1 SGHDT and CDR2 YYEEEE. V trimming: 3 bases; J trimming: 7 bases; junction bases outside the gene matches: 9. CDR3 in amino acids: CASSSLAGDRHTQYF. The CDR3 DNA reads as TGTGCCAGCAGCTCCTTAGCGGGAGATAGGCATACGCAGTATTTT.

This clonotype was recorded at least ten times. V is TRBV6-5 and J is TRBJ2-5, with D possibly TRBD2 on 6 matching bases. The CDR3 loop spans 15 amino acids. Germline CDR1 and CDR2: MNHEY and SVGAGI. Trimming removed 2 bases at V and 2 bases at J, with 12 bases between. CDR3: CASSYAGTLQETQYF. The CDR3 DNA is TGTGCCAGCAGTTACGCCGGGACTCTACAAGAGACCCAGTACTTC.

At least ten counts were recorded for this clonotype. The genes are TRBV5-1 and TRBJ1-1, with 10 bases fitting TRBD1. Trimming removed 0 bases from V and 10 bases from J; junction bases left unmatched: 6. Germline assignment: CDR1 SGHRS and CDR2 YFSETQ. The CDR3 runs 14 residues. The CDR3 protein is CASSLAVTGGIAFF. CDR3 nucleotide sequence: TGCGCCAGCAGCTTGGCAGTGACAGGGGGCATAGCTTTCTTT.

This clonotype showed up many times. The chain recombines TRBV5-1 with TRBJ1-1, with D unresolved. CDR3 size: 13 residues. Germline-derived CDR1 and CDR2 are SGHRS and YFSETQ. V lost 4 bases and J lost 2, with 9 bases in between. The CDR3 nucleotides read TGCGCCAGCAGCCCAATCCCCAACACTGAAGCTTTCTTT. Its translation is CASSPIPNTEAFF.

There are many counts of this clonotype. V gene TRBV20-1 combines with J gene TRBJ1-6, with 7 nucleotides matching TRBD1. Germline V gene lookup returns CDR1 DFQATT and CDR2 SNEGSKA (reference sequence). The CDR3 runs 15 residues. V gave up 4 bases and J gave up 8 bases; unmatched junction bases: 11. The CDR3 DNA reads as TGCAGTGCTACGATAGCGGACAGGCGAGATTCACCCCTCCACTTT. Amino acids: CSATIADRRDSPLHF.

The chain combines TRBV2 with TRBJ2-6; 8 bases match TRBD1. This CDR3 contains 17 residues. CDR1 is SNHLY, CDR2 FYNNEI, per germline. V was pared by 5 bases and J by 2 bases, with 8 bases of the junction left unmatched. Written as DNA, the CDR3 is TGTGCCAGCAGTCCGTGGACAGGGACCACTGGGGCCAACGTCCTGACTTTC. Translation gives CASSPWTGTTGANVLTF.

The chain has TRBV6-5 and TRBJ2-7; D unresolved. Between the trimmed V and J ends, which lost 5 bases and 0 bases, there was a span of 11 bases. Germline V gives CDR1 MNHEY, CDR2 SVGAGI. This CDR3 contains 14 residues. CDR3 in amino acids: CASSPYSDSYEQYF. CDR3 DNA sequence: TGTGCCAGCAGTCCATATTCAGACTCCTACGAGCAGTACTTC.

V gene TRBV20-1 combines with J gene TRBJ1-1; D perhaps matches TRBD1 (6 bases). The CDR3 length is 15 residues. The germline CDR1 and CDR2 sequences are DFQATT and SNEGSKA (reference sequence). Trimming took 1 base from V and 6 from J, leaving 18 bases between them. CDR3 DNA sequence: TGCAGTGCTAGAGCTTTGGAAAAGGGACACTCTGAAGCTTTCTTT. This codes for CSARALEKGHSEAFF.

This clonotype was seen ten or more times. The chain combines TRBV28 with TRBJ2-1; no clear D. The V end lost 3 bases, the J end lost 3 bases, and 6 bases lay between the germline ends. This CDR3 contains 13 residues. Germline V gives CDR1 MDHEN, CDR2 SYDVKM. CDR3 in amino acids: CASSFLSYNEQFF. CDR3 coding DNA: TGTGCCAGCAGTTTTCTCAGCTACAATGAGCAGTTCTTC.

The gene calls are TRBV12-3 or TRBV12-4 and TRBJ2-1, with 8 bases that match TRBD2. Losses at the gene ends were 8 bases for V and 9 bases for J; bases not matched to a gene: 12. This CDR3 contains 14 residues. The CDR3 spells CASRVREGGSEQFF. Written as DNA, the CDR3 is TGTGCCAGCCGTGTCCGGGAGGGGGGTAGTGAGCAGTTCTTC.

This clonotype was seen at least ten times. V is TRBV10-3 and J is TRBJ2-7, with D possibly TRBD1 on 5 matching bases. Trimming pared 10 bases from V and 3 bases from J, leaving 10 bases between. The length of the CDR3 is 11 residues. The germline V gene encodes CDR1 ENHRY and CDR2 SYGVKD. As DNA, the CDR3 is TGTGCCACTCAGGGCCTCTACGAGCAGTACTTC. Protein: CATQGLYEQYF.

This clonotype was counted a few times. The DNA of the CDR3 is TGTGCCAGCAGCTCACAGGGGAGTGGCTACACCTTC. It is translated as CASSSQGSGYTF. The chain employs TRBV5-6 and TRBJ1-2; 7 positions match TRBD1. V gave up 3 bases and J gave up 7 bases; unmatched junction bases: 3. CDR3 length equals 12 residues. CDR1 and CDR2 (germline): SGHDT, YYEEEE. The variable domain in full, completed from reference TRBV5-6 and TRBJ1-2, reads DAGVTQSPTHLIKTRGQQVTLRCSPKSGHDTVSWYQQALGQGPQFIFQYYEEEERQRGNFPDRFSGHQFPNYSSELNVNALLLGDSALYLCASSSQGSGYTFGSGTRLTVV.

This clonotype was detected ten times or more. The chain links TRBV5-1 to TRBJ2-2; D is ambiguous. The CDR3 is 14 residues long. The ends were cut back, 4 bases at V and 2 bases at J, with 9 bases in the middle. Germline V gene data show CDR1 as SGHRS and CDR2 as YFSETQ. The CDR3 reads CASSPGFNTGELFF. Written as DNA, the CDR3 is TGCGCCAGCAGCCCCGGATTTAACACCGGGGAGCTGTTTTTT. The full variable domain, in which reference TRBV5-1 and TRBJ2-2 provide the parts outside the CDR3, is KAGVTQTPRYLIKTRGQQVTLSCSPISGHRSVSWYQQTPGQGLQFLFEYFSETQRNKGNFPGRFSGRQFSNSRSEMNVSTLELGDSALYLCASSPGFNTGELFFGEGSRLTVL.

The chain employs TRBV20-1 and TRBJ2-3; 12 bases line up with TRBD2. Losses at the gene ends were 0 bases for V and 4 bases for J; bases not matched to a gene: 5. The CDR3 is 16 residues long. Germline V gives CDR1 DFQATT, CDR2 SNEGSKA (reference sequence). The CDR3 region has the DNA TGCAGTGCTAGAGATTGGACTAGCGGGAATGCAGATACGCAGTATTTT. Translating it yields CSARDWTSGNADTQYF.

The chain links TRBV3-1 to TRBJ2-3; 7 bases are a match to TRBD2. The length of the CDR3 is 16 residues. The J segment lost 1 base and the V segment lost 1 base, leaving 5 bases of the junction unmatched. Germline CDR1 is LGHDT and CDR2 is YNNKEL (reference sequence). The CDR3 loop is CASSQAAAGGTDTQYF. DNA for the CDR3: TGTGCCAGCAGCCAAGCGGCGGCGGGAGGCACAGATACGCAGTATTTT.